The rows below give T cell receptor beta chains drawn from one sample of a study of T cells in Graves' hyperthyroidism and ophthalmopathy. TCRdb recomputed calls from the multiplex PCR reads with MiXCR, one row per CDR3 protein. The sample lists about 640,000 distinct CDR3 sequences, 20% to 25% occurring once. Sequencing input: blood. The receptors originated from a man aged 30 to 39 with Graves' ophthalmopathy. CDR3s include the opening cysteine and the closing phenylalanine or tryptophan. A D gene is named only where the DNA matches it firmly. Clone size is not always given. Where it is, it says once, few, many or a class for expanded clones.

V: TRBV5-1
J: TRBJ1-4
D: -
size: -
CDR3: CASSPVVQATNEKLFF
DNA: TGCGCCAGCAGCCCGGTCGTGCAGGCAACTAATGAAAAACTGTTTTTT

V: TRBV11-2
J: TRBJ1-6
D: TRBD1
size: many
CDR3: CASSLETGGTYPLHF
DNA: TGTGCCAGCAGCTTAGAAACAGGGGGCACCTATCCCCTCCACTTT

V: TRBV2
J: TRBJ1-2
D: TRBD1
size: many
CDR3: CASSDSGTGNGYTF
DNA: TGTGCCAGCAGTGACTCCGGGACAGGGAACGGCTACACCTTC

V: TRBV20-1
J: TRBJ2-5
D: -
size: -
CDR3: CSARDGDNPPRTQYF
DNA: TGCAGTGCTAGAGATGGGGACAACCCCCCCAGGACCCAGTACTTC

V: TRBV7-2
J: TRBJ2-2
D: -
size: few
CDR3: CASSFPVGELFF
DNA: TGTGCCAGCAGCTTTCCTGTCGGGGAGCTGTTTTTT

V: TRBV7-9
J: TRBJ2-2
D: -
size: -
CDR3: CAGSSANTGELFF
DNA: TGTGCCGGCAGCTCCGCGAACACCGGGGAGCTGTTTTTT

V: TRBV28
J: TRBJ2-1
D: -
size: many
CDR3: CASSSTGQILQFF
DNA: TGTGCCAGCAGTTCGACAGGCCAGATCCTTCAGTTCTTC

V: TRBV18
J: TRBJ2-1
D: -
size: -
CDR3: CASSPRVALYDNEQFF
DNA: TGTGCCAGCTCACCGCGTGTCGCCCTCTACGACAATGAGCAGTTCTTC

V: TRBV11-2
J: TRBJ2-7
D: TRBD1
size: few
CDR3: CASSLSGTGINYEQYF
DNA: TGTGCCAGCAGCTTGTCCGGGACAGGGATAAACTACGAGCAGTACTTC

V: TRBV4-2
J: TRBJ2-7
D: -
size: few
CDR3: CASSQGGKEAYEQYF
DNA: TGTGCCAGCAGCCAAGGTGGTAAGGAAGCCTACGAGCAGTACTTC

V: TRBV6-6
J: TRBJ2-7
D: TRBD1
size: few
CDR3: CASSYGRVAGTGVYEQYF
DNA: TGTGCCAGCAGTTACGGCCGTGTAGCCGGGACAGGGGTTTACGAGCAGTACTTC

V: TRBV10-3
J: TRBJ2-3
D: -
size: -
CDR3: CAISEVAGGTDTQYF
DNA: TGTGCCATCAGTGAGGTGGCAGGCGGCACAGATACGCAGTATTTT

V: TRBV20-1
J: TRBJ1-5
D: -
size: -
CDR3: CSARRGGAVSNQPQHF
DNA: TGCAGTGCCCGGAGGGGGGGGGCGGTAAGCAATCAGCCCCAGCATTTT